These T cell receptor beta chains were read from a single sample in a study of response to subunit inactivated influenza vaccine. MiXCR, applied by TCRdb to the RT-PCR reads, yields one record per CDR3 protein. The sample includes roughly 780,000 distinct CDR3 sequences, about a fifth of them seen just once. The sample was PBMCs from blood, taken roughly 5 days after vaccination. Receptors were obtained from a man aged 45-65 years who received an inactivated influenza vaccine. Each CDR3 is given with its conserved first and last residue. The D gene is left open where the match is weak. Size values are once, few and many counts, or a class for expanded clones, and some rows have none.

d_gene | j_gene | v_gene | len | abundance | CDR3aa | CDR3nt
. | TRBJ1-1 | TRBV20-1 | 14 | . | CSARDNSRNTEAFF | TGCAGTGCTAGAGATAACAGCAGGAACACTGAAGCTTTCTTT
TRBD2 | TRBJ2-3 | TRBV6-5 | 17 | . | CASSYHPLAGGTDTQYF | TGTGCCAGCAGTTATCACCCACTAGCGGGGGGCACAGATACGCAGTATTTT
. | TRBJ2-5 | TRBV30 | 12 | once | CAWKGRPETQYF | TGTGCCTGGAAAGGGAGGCCGGAGACCCAGTACTTC
. | TRBJ2-5 | TRBV27 | 15 | few | CASRPIPGQGLSQYF | TGTGCCAGCAGGCCGATACCGGGACAAGGCTTGTCCCAGTACTTC
. | TRBJ2-7 | TRBV29-1 | 13 | few | CSVETRGPYEQYF | TGCAGCGTTGAGACTCGGGGGCCCTACGAGCAGTACTTC
TRBD2 | TRBJ2-5 | TRBV7-2 | 15 | . | CASSLWLAGRETQYF | TGTGCCAGCAGCTTATGGCTAGCGGGGCGAGAGACCCAGTACTTC
TRBD2 | TRBJ2-1 | TRBV24-1 | 16 | once | CATSDQAGENYNEQFF | TGTGCCACCAGTGACCAAGCGGGAGAGAACTACAATGAGCAGTTCTTC
TRBD2 | TRBJ2-5 | TRBV7-9 | 15 | . | CASSFGGGTQETQYF | TGTGCCAGCAGCTTTGGCGGGGGGACCCAAGAGACCCAGTACTTC
. | TRBJ1-2 | TRBV6-2/TRBV6-3 | 15 | . | CASSPDSTLILGYTF | TGTGCCAGCAGCCCGGACAGCACTCTGATCTTGGGCTACACCTTC
TRBD1 | TRBJ2-7 | TRBV5-1 | 17 | . | CASSPGTGIGRSYEQYF | TGCGCCAGCAGCCCCGGGACAGGGATTGGTAGGTCCTACGAGCAGTACTTC
TRBD2 | TRBJ2-3 | TRBV4-3 | 18 | few | CASSQDLSTSGSTDTQYF | TGCGCCAGCAGCCAAGATCTTTCGACTAGCGGTAGCACAGATACGCAGTATTTT
TRBD1 | TRBJ2-1 | TRBV12-3/TRBV12-4 | 14 | many | CASSPGTAYNEQFF | TGTGCCAGCAGTCCCGGGACAGCCTACAATGAGCAGTTCTTC
. | TRBJ2-3 | TRBV7-2 | 14 | few | CASSLDKGTDTQYF | TGTGCCAGCAGCTTAGATAAGGGGACAGATACGCAGTATTTT
TRBD2 | TRBJ2-1 | TRBV9 | 15 | few | CASSRGLADYNEQFF | TGTGCCAGCAGCCGCGGACTAGCGGACTACAATGAGCAGTTCTTC
. | TRBJ2-7 | TRBV9 | 15 | . | CASSVAPGQNYEQYF | TGTGCCAGCAGCGTAGCTCCCGGACAAAACTACGAGCAGTACTTC
TRBD1 | TRBJ2-2 | TRBV5-1 | 15 | few | CASSFPQGDTGELFF | TGCGCCAGCAGCTTCCCCCAGGGGGACACCGGGGAGCTGTTTTTT
TRBD2 | TRBJ2-7 | TRBV7-2 | 13 | . | CATGASGIYEQYF | TGTGCCACTGGGGCTAGCGGGATCTACGAGCAGTACTTC
. | TRBJ1-1 | TRBV5-5 | 14 | . | CASSLLPQGQEAFF | TGTGCCAGCAGCTTATTGCCTCAAGGACAAGAAGCTTTCTTT
. | TRBJ1-6 | TRBV20-1 | 18 | . | CSARDGQLQGTIRSPLHF | TGCAGTGCTAGAGATGGACAACTACAGGGAACGATAAGGTCACCCCTCCACTTT
TRBD1 | TRBJ1-6 | TRBV5-1 | 16 | few | CASSLAGTAYNSPLHF | TGCGCCAGCAGCTTGGCCGGGACAGCCTATAATTCACCCCTCCACTTT
. | TRBJ2-7 | TRBV5-1 | 14 | . | CASSLRGIPYEQYF | TGCGCCAGCAGCTTGAGGGGGATCCCCTACGAGCAGTACTTC
TRBD2 | TRBJ2-2 | TRBV12-3/TRBV12-4 | 15 | . | CAGSTSGRVTGELFF | TGTGCCGGGTCAACTAGCGGGAGGGTCACCGGGGAGCTGTTTTTT
. | TRBJ2-1 | TRBV12-5 | 16 | few | CASGLVGGSSYNEQFF | TGTGCTAGTGGTTTGGTGGGGGGTAGCTCCTACAATGAGCAGTTCTTC
. | TRBJ1-4 | TRBV4-3 | 13 | few | CASSQGEGGKLFF | TGCGCCAGCAGCCAGGGGGAAGGTGGAAAACTGTTTTTT